A single sample gave rise to the 26 T cell receptor beta chains below, sequenced in a study of T cell changes during pregnancy in multiple sclerosis. The assay was immunoSEQ multiplex PCR, and TCRdb's table has in-frame clones only and misses some. The table has roughly 23,000 clones, 86% seen once. Material: CD4+ T cells from peripheral blood mononuclear cells, obtained in the first trimester of pregnancy. The receptors come from a female donor in good health, enrolled as a control in a pregnancy study.

V usage is TRBV9 and J usage is TRBJ1-4; D is unclear. The V end lost 5 bases, the J end lost 7 bases, and 21 bases lay between the germline ends. Germline values: CDR1 SGDLS, CDR2 YYNGEE. The CDR3 covers 16 residues. The CDR3 loop reads CASSAITGVPSEKLFF. In nucleotides, the CDR3 is TGTGCCAGCAGTGCAATCACCGGGGTTCCAAGTGAAAAACTGTTTTTT.

The chain carries TRBV5-1 and TRBJ1-1, with TRBD1 matching 7 bases. The ends lost 4 bases at V and 4 bases at J; junction bases unmatched: 4. The CDR3 runs to 13 residues. Germline loops: CDR1 SGHRS, CDR2 YFSETQ. The CDR3 protein is CASSTRQGTEAFF. CDR3 coding DNA: TGCGCCAGCAGCACCCGACAGGGCACTGAAGCTTTCTTT.

The rearrangement uses TRBV5-4 and TRBJ2-3; 9 nucleotides line up with TRBD2. The length of the CDR3 is 17 residues. Unmatched junction bases numbered 10, after V lost 4 bases and J lost 1 base. Germline V gives CDR1 SGHNT, CDR2 YYREEE (reference sequence). The CDR3 here is CASSPPIAGERTDTQYF. The CDR3 coding sequence is TGTGCCAGCAGCCCCCCTATAGCGGGAGAGCGCACAGATACGCAGTATTTT.

The chain couples TRBV7-2 to TRBJ2-3, with TRBD1 matching over 9 bases. V shed 5 bases and J 5 bases; nucleotides not matched to a gene: 11. Germline V gene sequence: CDR1 SGHTA, CDR2 FQGNSA. CDR3 size: 16 residues. The CDR3 region has the DNA TGTGCCAGCAGCCTCACAGGGGGCGTTGGTATAGATACGCAGTATTTT. Translated: CASSLTGGVGIDTQYF.

The chain recombines TRBV19 with TRBJ2-3; 10 bases match TRBD1. Germline V gene lookup returns CDR1 LNHDA and CDR2 SQIVND (reference sequence). Trimming removed 3 bases from V and 0 bases from J; junction bases left unmatched: 9. The CDR3 is made up of 18 amino acids. The CDR3 reads CASSIVRGTGASTDTQYF. The CDR3 nucleotides read TGTGCCAGTAGTATCGTCCGAGGGACAGGGGCTAGCACAGATACGCAGTATTTT.

This clone was seen a single time. J is TRBJ2-1 and V is TRBV11-3, with D possibly matching TRBD1 (5 bases). The CDR3 spans 14 residues. Trimming removed 5 bases at V and 6 bases at J, with 14 bases between. Germline CDR1 and CDR2: SGHNT and YENEEA. The CDR3, as DNA: TGTGCCAGCAGCCCTTCCGGAAGGGGCAATGAGCAGTTCTTC. It specifies CASSPSGRGNEQFF.

The chain uses TRBV7-6 and TRBJ2-3, with 8 positions matching TRBD1. CDR3 length equals 15 residues. The V gene end was trimmed by 5 bases and the J gene end by 3 bases; junction bases not matched to a gene: 7. Germline CDR1 and CDR2: SGHVS and FNYEAQ. CDR3: CASSHRTGQTDTQYF. The CDR3 DNA is TGTGCCAGCAGCCATAGGACAGGGCAAACAGATACGCAGTATTTT.

The chain is built from TRBV12-5 and TRBJ2-7; 8 nucleotides match TRBD2. The CDR3 runs to 13 residues. The V gene's germline CDR1 is LGHNT and CDR2 FRNRAP. With V trimmed by 4 bases and J by 2 bases, 1 base remained unmatched. The CDR3 region is CASGSGLAYEQYF. The CDR3 region has the DNA TGTGCTAGTGGTTCGGGACTAGCCTACGAGCAGTACTTC.

V usage is TRBV5-1 and J usage is TRBJ2-1, with TRBD1 matching over 8 bases. Germline CDR1 and CDR2: SGHRS and YFSETQ. V shed 4 bases, J shed 2 bases, and the junction held 5 bases outside the gene matches. CDR3 length equals 15 residues. The DNA of the CDR3 is TGCGCCAGCAGCCCCCAGGGGGCCCCCTACAATGAGCAGTTCTTC. Protein: CASSPQGAPYNEQFF.

V gene TRBV5-1 combines with J gene TRBJ1-6; 9 bases are shared with TRBD1. V lost 5 bases to trimming and J lost 10 bases; unmatched junction nucleotides: 7. The CDR3 is 14 residues long. Germline CDR1 reads SGHRS; CDR2 reads YFSETQ. The CDR3 DNA reads as TGCGCCAGCAGACCTGGACAGGGGAACTCACCCCTCCACTTT. Its protein is CASRPGQGNSPLHF.

The rearrangement uses TRBV4-2 and TRBJ1-3; no firm D call. Germline V gene sequence: CDR1 LGHNA, CDR2 YNFKEQ. The CDR3 is 16 residues long. Trimming pared 1 base from V and 0 bases from J, leaving 10 bases between. Here the CDR3 DNA reads TGTGCCAGCAGCCAAGTAACTGATCTCTCTGGAAACACCATATATTTT. This encodes CASSQVTDLSGNTIYF.

Only one count was recorded for this clone. This chain joins TRBV30 and TRBJ1-1; TRBD1 matches 8 bases. V lost 1 base and J lost 4; bases outside the gene matches: 5. This CDR3 spans 14 amino acids. Germline V CDR1 and CDR2: GTSNPN, SVGIG (reference sequence). CDR3 DNA: TGTGCCTGGAGTGCTGGGACAGGACCCACTGAAGCTTTCTTT. Encoded protein: CAWSAGTGPTEAFF.

The DNA for the CDR3 is TGCGCCAGCAGCTTGGAAGGGACTCCGGGTGGAAACACCATATATTTT. Translating it yields CASSLEGTPGGNTIYF. The rearrangement joins TRBV5-1 to TRBJ1-3, with D tentatively TRBD1 (5 bases). This CDR3 has 16 residues. The V end lost 0 bases, the J end lost 3 bases, and 13 bases lay between the germline ends. Germline CDR1 and CDR2: SGHRS and YFSETQ.

This clone was seen only once. CDR3 in amino acids: CASSPQRTSGSTDTQYF. CDR3 coding DNA: TGTGCCAGCTCACCCCAACGGACTAGCGGGAGCACAGATACGCAGTATTTT. The V gene is TRBV18, the J gene TRBJ2-3; 11 positions match TRBD2. The CDR3 is 17 amino acids. Germline CDR1 and CDR2: KGHSH and LQKENI. Trimming took 3 bases from V and 0 from J; bases not matched to a gene: 5.

V is TRBV6-5 and J is TRBJ1-2; possibly TRBD1 for D (6 bases). V lost 6 bases to trimming and J lost 4 bases, with 12 bases between them. The CDR3 consists of 13 residues. Germline lookup yields CDR1 MNHEY and CDR2 SVGAGI. The CDR3 DNA sequence: TGTGCCAGCAGCTTGGACAGCTTCTATGGCTACACCTTC. Translation: CASSLDSFYGYTF.

The rearrangement links TRBV6-4 to TRBJ2-6, with 7 bases that match TRBD1. Trimming cost V 6 bases and J 2 bases; bases outside gene matches: 4. The CDR3 consists of 15 residues. The germline CDR1 and CDR2 sequences are MRHNA and SNTAGT. The CDR3 reads CASSGTGAGANVLTF. CDR3 DNA sequence: TGTGCCAGCAGCGGAACAGGGGCTGGGGCCAACGTCCTGACTTTC.

The sample holds a few counts of this clone. The chain links TRBV4-2 to TRBJ2-7; 9 bases map to TRBD1. Germline V gene sequence: CDR1 LGHNA, CDR2 YNFKEQ. V was pared by 0 bases and J by 4 bases, with 4 bases of the junction left unmatched. CDR3 length: 15 amino acids. Here the CDR3 DNA reads TGTGCCAGCAGCCAAGATCTTGACAGGGGGTACGAGCAGTACTTC. Translating gives CASSQDLDRGYEQYF.

The CDR3 reads CASSYSRGTDTQYF. The CDR3 nucleotides read TGTGCCAGCAGTTACTCGAGGGGCACAGATACGCAGTATTTT. This chain uses TRBV6-5 with TRBJ2-3; D may be TRBD2 (5 bases). This CDR3 has 14 amino acids. CDR1 is MNHEY, CDR2 SVGAGI, per germline. Trimming cost V 0 bases and J 1 base, with 5 bases left between them.

The genes are TRBV5-1 and TRBJ2-5, with 13 nucleotides matching TRBD2. CDR1 SGHRS and CDR2 YFSETQ come from the germline V gene. With V trimmed by 4 bases and J by 1 base, 7 bases remained unmatched. This CDR3 comprises 17 residues. DNA for the CDR3: TGCGCCAGCAGCCCCGGGACTAGCGGGACGGTCCAAGAGACCCAGTACTTC. As protein: CASSPGTSGTVQETQYF.

This chain joins TRBV5-1 and TRBJ2-7; TRBD2 matches at 10 bases. The J segment lost 4 bases and the V segment lost 4 bases, leaving 8 bases of the junction unmatched. CDR3 length equals 15 residues. The germline CDR1 and CDR2 sequences are SGHRS and YFSETQ. This chain's CDR3 is CASSPRTSGKYEQYF. For the CDR3, the DNA is TGCGCCAGCAGCCCCCGAACTAGCGGGAAATACGAGCAGTACTTC. The complete variable domain, with remaining parts taken from reference TRBV5-1 and TRBJ2-7, reads KAGVTQTPRYLIKTRGQQVTLSCSPISGHRSVSWYQQTPGQGLQFLFEYFSETQRNKGNFPGRFSGRQFSNSRSEMNVSTLELGDSALYLCASSPRTSGKYEQYFGPGTRLTVT.

The chain couples TRBV18 to TRBJ1-3; 7 positions match TRBD1. CDR3 length: 18 residues. V lost 0 bases and J lost 0; bases outside the gene matches: 8. The germline V gene encodes CDR1 KGHSH and CDR2 LQKENI. The CDR3 sequence: CASSPPRGPGGSGNTIYF. The CDR3 nucleotides read TGTGCCAGCTCACCACCTCGGGGTCCAGGGGGCTCTGGAAACACCATATATTTT. Combining the CDR3 with reference TRBV18 and TRBJ1-3 gives the whole variable domain NAGVMQNPRHLVRRRGQEARLRCSPMKGHSHVYWYRQLPEEGLKFMVYLQKENIIDESGMPKERFSAEFPKEGPSILRIQQVVRGDSAAYFCASSPPRGPGGSGNTIYFGEGSWLTVV.

The J gene is TRBJ1-5, the V gene TRBV7-9; tentatively, D is TRBD1 (5 bases). V lost 4 bases and J 4 bases, leaving 14 bases between the germline ends. Germline loops: CDR1 SEHNR, CDR2 FQNEAQ (reference sequence). The CDR3 runs to 15 residues. CDR3 region: CASSSSGRDNQPQHF. In nucleotides, the CDR3 is TGTGCCAGCAGCTCCTCGGGCAGGGATAATCAGCCCCAGCATTTT.

The chain joins TRBV28 to TRBJ2-2, with TRBD2 identical over 9 bases. The CDR3 covers 14 residues. Germline CDR1 is MDHEN and CDR2 is SYDVKM. Trimming took 7 bases from V and 2 from J; bases not matched to a gene: 2. The CDR3 region is CASTLAGNTGELFF. CDR3 nucleotides: TGTGCCAGCACCCTAGCGGGAAACACCGGGGAGCTGTTTTTT.

The chain recombines TRBV7-2 with TRBJ2-5; 10 nucleotides line up with TRBD2. This CDR3 has 16 amino acids. Looked up from germline, CDR1 is SGHTA and CDR2 is FQGNSA. V trimming: 5 bases; J trimming: 5 bases; junction bases outside the gene matches: 11. CDR3 sequence: CASSPLSSGGGETQYF. The CDR3 DNA sequence: TGTGCCAGCAGCCCACTTTCTAGCGGGGGAGGGGAGACCCAGTACTTC.

The V gene is TRBV7-2, the J gene TRBJ2-5; 13 positions match TRBD2. CDR3 length equals 15 residues. V shed 5 bases and J 5 bases; nucleotides not matched to a gene: 5. Germline loops: CDR1 SGHTA, CDR2 FQGNSA. The CDR3 DNA reads as TGTGCCAGCAGCGCGCAACTAGCGGGGGGGGAGACCCAGTACTTC. Translating gives CASSAQLAGGETQYF. Filled out from reference TRBV7-2 and TRBJ2-5, the complete variable domain reads GAGVSQSPSNKVTEKGKDVELRCDPISGHTALYWYRQSLGQGLEFLIYFQGNSAPDKSGLPSDRFSAERTGGSVSTLTIQRTQQEDSAVYLCASSAQLAGGETQYFGPGTRLLVL.

This chain uses TRBV7-2 with TRBJ1-4, with TRBD1 as a possible D gene (6 bases). The V end was cut by 2 bases, the J end by 8 bases, with 9 bases between. This CDR3 has 13 residues. CDR1 and CDR2 from the germline V gene are SGHTA and FQGNSA. The CDR3 DNA reads as TGTGCCAGCAGCTTAACAGGGAAGGAAAAACTGTTTTTT. Translated: CASSLTGKEKLFF.